This T cell receptor beta chain was obtained from a study of regulatory T cells in long-lasting Graves disease. Study in general: The antithyroid drugs taken by newly diagnosed Graves' patients had been used for under 3 months. Study-wide points: Newly diagnosed patients shared around 910 public clonotypes; persistent patients shared approximately 2,700. Gene preferences differed: TRBV28, TRBJ1-2, TRBJ2-5 in persistent cases.

The germline gives CDR1 MDHEN, CDR2 SYDVKM. This CDR3 spans 14 amino acids. With 3 bases removed from V and 3 bases from J, the gap between germline ends came to 9 bases. This clonotype was counted ten times or more. Its specificity is not known. Relying on iRepertoire HTBI primers and Arm-PCR of CDR3 regions, the team built TCR beta libraries. TCRdb reanalysed the multiplex PCR reads using MiXCR and keeps one entry per CDR3 protein. The repertoire holds 300,000 to 450,000 distinct CDR3 sequences, with 15% to 17% as singletons. Specified time point: newly diagnosed GD, antithyroid drugs for less than 3 months. With RNA extracted from PBMCs as input, the TCR library was made.

The sample was peripheral blood mononuclear cells (PBMCs), taken at new diagnosis, from a patient treated with antithyroid drugs. This clonotype was sampled from a female donor with Graves disease. This sequence joins TRBV28 and TRBJ1-5; the D gene is possibly TRBD1 (5 bases). CDR3 loop: CASSLRQINQPQHF. The CDR3 DNA follows: TGTGCCAGCAGTTTGAGACAGATCAATCAGCCCCAGCATTTT.